This entry lists 18 T cell receptor beta chains sequenced from one sample in a study of technical replicates of blood from several donors. Produced via immunoSEQ multiplex PCR; TCRdb's table is partial and in-frame only. Of approximately 92,000 clones listed, 85% to 95% are singletons. The sample taken for sequencing was T cells isolated from PBMCs. The receptors here all came from a human donor in good health.

The V call is TRBV11-2, the J call TRBJ2-2, with 7 bases lining up with TRBD1. CDR1 and CDR2 from the germline V gene are SGHAT and FQNNGV. With V trimmed by 5 bases and J by 4 bases, 7 bases remained unmatched. The CDR3 loop spans 15 amino acids. CDR3 amino acids: CASSRTGVFTGELFF. The CDR3 coding sequence is TGTGCCAGCAGCCGCACAGGGGTTTTCACCGGGGAGCTGTTTTTT.

The genes are TRBV5-4 and TRBJ1-1, with 7 bases lining up with TRBD1. This CDR3 is 16 amino acids long. The germline gives CDR1 SGHNT, CDR2 YYREEE (reference sequence). The V gene end was trimmed by 3 bases and the J gene end by 1 base; junction bases not matched to a gene: 9. The CDR3 loop is CASSSSLTGWNTEAFF. CDR3 DNA: TGTGCCAGCAGCTCCTCCTTGACAGGGTGGAACACTGAAGCTTTCTTT.

This chain uses TRBV19 with TRBJ2-1, with TRBD2 matching 7 bases. The length of the CDR3 is 17 residues. J lost 8 bases, V lost 10 bases, and 23 bases had no gene match. Germline CDR1 LNHDA, CDR2 SQIVND (reference sequence). The CDR3 region is CATRGSRGSREIYEQFF. In nucleotides, the CDR3 is TGTGCCACCCGCGGCTCTAGGGGCTCGCGGGAGATCTATGAGCAGTTCTTC.

The chain links TRBV7-6 to TRBJ2-2; 10 nucleotides match TRBD2. In germline, CDR1 is SGHVS, CDR2 FNYEAQ. J gave up 6 bases and V 2 bases, and 9 bases lay outside the gene matches. The CDR3 extends over 17 amino acids. DNA for the CDR3: TGTGCCAGCAGCTTAAACGAGAGGACTAGCGGTGCCGGGGAGCTGTTTTTT. Protein product: CASSLNERTSGAGELFF.

The V and J genes are TRBV5-1 and TRBJ1-4; a possible D gene is TRBD1 (5 bases). CDR3 length: 15 amino acids. Germline V gene sequence: CDR1 SGHRS, CDR2 YFSETQ. The germline V and J ends were trimmed by 0 bases and 6 bases, with 12 bases remaining between them. The CDR3 DNA follows: TGCGCCAGCAGCTTGGGGAGGGACTCCCATGAAAAACTGTTTTTT. Its protein product is CASSLGRDSHEKLFF.

J is TRBJ2-1 and V is TRBV23-1, with TRBD1 matching over 7 bases. TRBV23-1 is flagged as an ORF with uncertain function. The junction had 8 bases not matched to a gene; V was cut back by 10 bases and J by 8 bases. The CDR3 sequence is 12 residues long. The CDR3 DNA is TGCGCCATTCAGGGGGTCCTGGATGAGCAGTTCTTC. It codes for CAIQGVLDEQFF.

This clone appeared once. The genes are TRBV27 and TRBJ2-5, with 9 bases identical to TRBD1. The length of the CDR3 is 17 residues. The trim removed 5 bases at V and 5 bases at J, leaving 15 bases unmatched. CDR1 and CDR2 (germline): MNHEY, SMNVEV (reference sequence). The CDR3 spells CASSPYLTGGVEETQYF. The CDR3 DNA reads as TGTGCCAGCAGTCCCTACCTTACAGGGGGCGTCGAGGAGACCCAGTACTTC.

This clone has more than one count but fewer than ten. V and J are TRBV27 and TRBJ1-3; D may be TRBD1 (5 bases). Germline V gene data show CDR1 as MNHEY and CDR2 as SMNVEV (reference sequence). V was pared by 2 bases and J by 8 bases, with 16 bases between. The CDR3 loop spans 15 amino acids. The CDR3: CASSLGLGVSDTIYF. In DNA form, the CDR3 reads TGTGCCAGCAGTTTAGGGTTAGGGGTTTCGGACACCATATATTTT.

This chain joins TRBV28 and TRBJ2-5; tentative D call: TRBD2 (5 bases). The V end lost 10 bases, the J end lost 7 bases, and 22 bases lay between the germline ends. CDR1 and CDR2 from the germline V gene are MDHEN and SYDVKM. This CDR3 comprises 14 residues. CDR3 DNA: TGTGCCACCTCACTCCGGGAAAGTGATGGGACCCAGTACTTC. As protein: CATSLRESDGTQYF.

The chain carries TRBV5-1 and TRBJ2-3; 15 bases map to TRBD2. Germline-derived CDR1 and CDR2 are SGHRS and YFSETQ. V lost 4 bases and J lost 4; bases outside the gene matches: 7. The CDR3 has 17 residues. The CDR3 nucleotides read TGCGCCAGCAGCGCCGGACTAGCGGGAGGGCTGCCAGATACGCAGTATTTT. This sequence encodes CASSAGLAGGLPDTQYF.

The chain uses TRBV5-4 and TRBJ2-5, with TRBD1 identical over 7 bases. The length of the CDR3 is 14 residues. The junction had 6 bases not matched to a gene; V was cut back by 4 bases and J by 3 bases. The germline CDR1 and CDR2 sequences are SGHNT and YYREEE (reference sequence). DNA for the CDR3: TGTGCCAGCAGCCCCGGGACAGCAGAAGAGACCCAGTACTTC. Its protein is CASSPGTAEETQYF. Looking up the rest from reference TRBV5-4 and TRBJ2-5 gives the full variable domain: ETGVTQSPTHLIKTRGQQVTLRCSSQSGHNTVSWYQQALGQGPQFIFQYYREEENGRGNFPPRFSGLQFPNYSSELNVNALELDDSALYLCASSPGTAEETQYFGPGTRLLVL.

The CDR3 region is CASGRDRSEKAFF. The CDR3 region has the DNA TGTGCTAGTGGTCGCGACAGGTCAGAGAAGGCTTTCTTT. V gene TRBV12-5 combines with J gene TRBJ1-1, with D possibly matching TRBD1 (6 bases). The CDR3 consists of 13 residues. Germline CDR1 and CDR2: LGHNT and FRNRAP. The V end lost 5 bases, the J end lost 11 bases, and 18 bases lay between the germline ends.

The chain couples TRBV19 to TRBJ1-4, with TRBD1 matching over 12 bases. The ends lost 1 base at V and 6 bases at J; junction bases unmatched: 3. Germline CDR1 reads LNHDA; CDR2 reads SQIVND (reference sequence). This CDR3 is 16 amino acids long. The DNA of the CDR3 is TGTGCCAGTAGTATAGGAGGGACAGGGGGCCATGAAAAACTGTTTTTT. This translates into CASSIGGTGGHEKLFF.

V is TRBV7-8 and J is TRBJ2-1; 12 nucleotides line up with TRBD1. The CDR3 is made up of 15 amino acids. The V and J ends lost 1 base and 10 bases, in that order; junction bases with no gene match: 5. Per the germline V gene, CDR1 is SGHVS and CDR2 is FQNEAQ. Here the CDR3 DNA reads TGTGCCAGCAGCTTAGGAGGGACAGGGGGCAGGGAGCAGTTCTTC. Translating it yields CASSLGGTGGREQFF.

V and J are TRBV9 and TRBJ2-7; the D gene is possibly TRBD2 (5 bases). CDR1 is SGDLS and CDR2 is YYNGEE in the germline V gene. The V end was cut by 4 bases, the J end by 1 base, with 9 bases between. The CDR3 spans 13 residues. The CDR3 loop is CASSPGNSYEQYF. The CDR3 coding sequence is TGTGCCAGCAGCCCGGGGAATTCCTACGAGCAGTACTTC.

The chain is built from TRBV11-3 and TRBJ2-7, with 7 bases lining up with TRBD2. Germline values: CDR1 SGHNT, CDR2 YENEEA. The CDR3 runs to 15 residues. Trimming removed 4 bases from V and 3 bases from J; junction bases left unmatched: 9. DNA for the CDR3: TGTGCCAGCAGCTATCAAGGGCGGGAGCTCTACGAGCAGTACTTC. This sequence encodes CASSYQGRELYEQYF.

J is TRBJ2-3 and V is TRBV14; D is possibly TRBD2 (6 bases). Germline V gene sequence: CDR1 SGHDN, CDR2 FVKESK. V dropped 0 bases and J dropped 2 bases, with 12 bases sitting between them. The CDR3 contains 16 residues. In DNA, the CDR3 is TGTGCCAGCAGCCAAGATATGGGACTTCCCACAGATACGCAGTATTTT. It yields the protein CASSQDMGLPTDTQYF. Using reference TRBV14 and TRBJ2-3 for the parts outside the CDR3, the full variable domain is EAGVTQFPSHSVIEKGQTVTLRCDPISGHDNLYWYRRVMGKEIKFLLHFVKESKQDESGMPNNRFLAERTGGTYSTLKVQPAELEDSGVYFCASSQDMGLPTDTQYFGPGTRLTVL.

The chain uses TRBV9 and TRBJ2-7; 8 bases are a match to TRBD1. CDR1 SGDLS and CDR2 YYNGEE come from the germline V gene. The CDR3 spans 16 residues. After removal of 2 bases from V and 3 bases from J, the junction contained 10 bases not matched to a gene. CDR3 in DNA: TGTGCCAGCAGCGTGTCACCCGGGACAGGTCTCTACGAGCAGTACTTC. This translates into CASSVSPGTGLYEQYF.